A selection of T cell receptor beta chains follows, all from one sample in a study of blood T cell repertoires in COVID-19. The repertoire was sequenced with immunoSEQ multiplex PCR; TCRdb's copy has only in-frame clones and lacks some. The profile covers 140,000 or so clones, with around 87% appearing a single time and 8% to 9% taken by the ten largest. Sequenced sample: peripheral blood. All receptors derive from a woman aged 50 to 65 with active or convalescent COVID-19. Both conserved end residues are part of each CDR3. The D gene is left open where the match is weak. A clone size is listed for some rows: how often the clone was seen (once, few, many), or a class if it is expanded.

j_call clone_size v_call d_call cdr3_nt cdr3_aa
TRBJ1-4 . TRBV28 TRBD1 TGTGCCAGCAGTTCGGGACAGGGAAATGAAAAACTGTTTTTT CASSSGQGNEKLFF
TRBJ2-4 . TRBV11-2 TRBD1 TGTGCCAGCAGCTCGGGACAGCCTTATAGAAACATTCAGTACTTC CASSSGQPYRNIQYF
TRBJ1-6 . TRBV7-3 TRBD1 TGTGCCAGCAGCTCCGGGACAGGGCGTAATTCACCCCTCCACTTT CASSSGTGRNSPLHF
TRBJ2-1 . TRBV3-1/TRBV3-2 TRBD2 TGTGCCAGCAGCCAAGCGGGTTTCTTGGGACTAGCGTTAACGGGAGAGCAGTTCTTC CASSQAGFLGLALTGEQFF
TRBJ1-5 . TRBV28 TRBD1 TGTGCCAGCAGTAACCAGGGGGCCCGTCAGCCCCAGCATTTT CASSNQGARQPQHF
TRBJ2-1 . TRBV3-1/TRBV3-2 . TGTGCCAGCAGAGGCGGTGGAGTATCCTACAATGAGCAGTTCTTC CASRGGGVSYNEQFF
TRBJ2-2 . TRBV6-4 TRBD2 TGTGCCAGCAGTGAATCACCGGGACTAGTTTCCGGGGAGCTGTTTTTT CASSESPGLVSGELFF
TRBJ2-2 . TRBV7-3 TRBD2 TGTGCCAGCAGCCTAAGGGCGGGGGGGGCCGGGGAGCTGTTTTTT CASSLRAGGAGELFF
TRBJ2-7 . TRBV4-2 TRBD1 TGTGCCAGCAGCCAAGTCAACACCGGGACAGGGAAATACGAGCAGTACTTC CASSQVNTGTGKYEQYF
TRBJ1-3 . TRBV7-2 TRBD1 TGTGCCAGCAGCTCGCCCCTCCAGGGGGCGGCTGGAAACACCATATATTTT CASSSPLQGAAGNTIYF
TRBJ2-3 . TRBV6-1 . TGTGCCAGCAGTGAAAATAGGTGGGAGCGGGTAGATACGCAGTATTTT CASSENRWERVDTQYF
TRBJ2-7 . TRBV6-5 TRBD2 TGTGCCAGCAGTTTGCTAGCGGGAGCCTACGAGCAGTACTTC CASSLLAGAYEQYF
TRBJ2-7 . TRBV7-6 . TGTGCCAGCAGCTTAGGTAGAGGGAGTGAGGCCGAGCAGTACTTC CASSLGRGSEAEQYF
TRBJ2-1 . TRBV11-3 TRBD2 TGTGCCAGCAGCTTAGGGACTAGCGGGAGTGCTGAGCAGTTCTTC CASSLGTSGSAEQFF
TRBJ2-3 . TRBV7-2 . TGTGCCAGCAGCTCGGGTTTAAAGGTTGCATCAGATACGCAGTATTTT CASSSGLKVASDTQYF
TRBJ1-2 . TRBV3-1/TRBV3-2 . TGTGCCAGCAGCGGAGGCATACCTTCTACGGAAGACCCTTGGGGCTACACCTTC CASSGGIPSTEDPWGYTF
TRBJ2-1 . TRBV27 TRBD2 TGTGCCAGCACATCGAGGACTAGCGGGAGGGCGGAAGGGGGTGAGCAGTTCTTC CASTSRTSGRAEGGEQFF
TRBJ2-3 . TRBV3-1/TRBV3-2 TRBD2 TGTGCCAGCAGCCCAATAGCGGGAAACACAGATACGCAGTATTTT CASSPIAGNTDTQYF
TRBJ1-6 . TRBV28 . TGTGCCAGCAGTTTAGGTGCAGGGAAACCCCTCCACTTT CASSLGAGKPLHF
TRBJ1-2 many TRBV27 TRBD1 TGTGCCAGCAGTTCCTGGGCGGCAGGGGGTGGCTACACCTTC CASSSWAAGGGYTF
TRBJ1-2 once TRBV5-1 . TGCGCCAGCAGCTTGGGACGACAGGACGCTAACTATGGCTACACCTTC CASSLGRQDANYGYTF
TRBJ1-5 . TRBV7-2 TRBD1 TGTGCCAGCAGCTTAGTGGGACAGACTCAGCCCCAGCATTTT CASSLVGQTQPQHF
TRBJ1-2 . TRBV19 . TGTGCCAGTAGTCCGCGGGAAAACTATGGCTACACCTTC CASSPRENYGYTF
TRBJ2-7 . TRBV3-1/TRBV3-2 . TGTGCCAGCAGCCACGGCAGGGACTACGAGCAGTACTTC CASSHGRDYEQYF
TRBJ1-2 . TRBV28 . TGTGCCAGCAGTTTCGTCGGACAACTCTATTACGATGGTAACTATGGCTACACCTTC CASSFVGQLYYDGNYGYTF
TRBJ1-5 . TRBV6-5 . TGTGCCAGTCTCTTCCGAGGCGAGAGCAATCAGCCCCAGCATTTT CASLFRGESNQPQHF
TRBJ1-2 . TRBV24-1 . TGTGCCACCAGTGCTCAGGGATCCTATGGCTACACCTTC CATSAQGSYGYTF
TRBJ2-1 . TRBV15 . TGTGCCACCAGCAGACACCAGAACAATGAGCAGTTCTTC CATSRHQNNEQFF
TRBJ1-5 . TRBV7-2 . TGTGCCAGCAGCGAATCCCTATATCAGCCCCAGCATTTT CASSESLYQPQHF
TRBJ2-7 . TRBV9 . TGTGCCAGCAGCGTACATGGTAGCGGTACCTACGAGCAGTACTTC CASSVHGSGTYEQYF
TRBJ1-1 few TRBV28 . TGTGCCACCGATCCCCTCTCCGTTGGAGGGGGGGCCGGCACTGAAGCTTTCTTT CATDPLSVGGGAGTEAFF
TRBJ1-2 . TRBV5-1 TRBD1 TGCGCCAGCAGCTTCGAACAGGGGAGCTATGGCTACACCTTC CASSFEQGSYGYTF
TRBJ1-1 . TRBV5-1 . TGCGCCAGCAGCTCACGGACGGGGATGAACACTGAAGCTTTCTTT CASSSRTGMNTEAFF
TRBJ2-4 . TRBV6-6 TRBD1 TGTGCCAGCAGTGGGCGAGGGGGCTCGGACATTCAGTACTTC CASSGRGGSDIQYF
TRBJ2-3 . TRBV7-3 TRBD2 TGTGCCAGCAGCCGCACTAGCGGGAGCACAGATACGCAGTATTTT CASSRTSGSTDTQYF
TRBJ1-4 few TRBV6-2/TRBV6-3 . TGTGCCAGCAGTTTACGTCCGTCTTCTAGTGAAAAACTGTTTTTT CASSLRPSSSEKLFF
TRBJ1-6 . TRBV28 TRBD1 TGTGCCAGCAGTTCCCTGGGACAGGGGGGAATGAATTCACCCCTCCACTTT CASSSLGQGGMNSPLHF
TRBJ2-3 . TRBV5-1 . TGCGCCAGCAGCTTGGGCGGTAACCCCACAGATACGCAGTATTTT CASSLGGNPTDTQYF
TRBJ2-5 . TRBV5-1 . TGCGCCAGCAGCTTGGGACAGCAAGAGACCCAGTACTTC CASSLGQQETQYF
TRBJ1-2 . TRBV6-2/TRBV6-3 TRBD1 TGTGCCAGCAGTTGGACAGGGGCTGGCTACACCTTC CASSWTGAGYTF